What follows are 27 T cell receptor beta chains derived from one specimen sequenced in a study of CD4 T cells in relation to SARS-CoV-2 and coronaviruses. The antigens of these receptors remain unknown. TCRdb keeps only in-frame clones here, not all; method: immunoSEQ multiplex PCR. The sample includes 20,000 to 25,000 clones, just under 75% seen only once; the top ten take 9.5% to 15%. Before the COVID-19 pandemic, during about 2010-2018, CD4+ T cells were taken from unexposed donors. Isolation of CD4+ T cells took place after around 11 days in culture. Input material: CD4+ T cells from PBMCs, cultured in vitro. These receptors originate from a human donor in good health.

The V call is TRBV19, the J call TRBJ1-1; 7 bases line up with TRBD1. The CDR3 runs 12 residues. J lost 5 bases, V lost 4 bases, and 1 base had no gene match. Germline V gene sequence: CDR1 LNHDA, CDR2 SQIVND (reference sequence). The CDR3 protein is CASSRDRTEAFF. The CDR3, as DNA: TGTGCCAGTAGTAGGGACAGAACTGAAGCTTTCTTT.

The V call is TRBV19, the J call TRBJ2-7; 7 bases map to TRBD2. The CDR3 loop spans 15 amino acids. V dropped 4 bases and J dropped 0; count of bases not matched to a gene: 6. Per the germline V gene, CDR1 is LNHDA and CDR2 is SQIVND (reference sequence). CDR3 DNA sequence: TGTGCCAGTAGTAGTTATGGCGGGAGCTCCTACGAGCAGTACTTC. Amino acid sequence: CASSSYGGSSYEQYF.

The chain is built from TRBV6-1 and TRBJ2-3, with a tentative D call TRBD2 (5 bases). CDR1 MNHNS and CDR2 SASEGT come from the germline V gene. V lost 0 bases and J lost 4, with 20 bases in between. The CDR3 is 18 residues long. The CDR3 is CASSEAQRTLGRSDTQYF. The DNA for the CDR3 is TGTGCCAGCAGTGAAGCTCAAAGGACTTTAGGAAGGTCAGATACGCAGTATTTT.

This rearrangement joins TRBV25-1 to TRBJ2-2; possibly TRBD1 for D (6 bases). Germline loops: CDR1 MGHDK, CDR2 SYGVNS. The CDR3 has 15 residues. Trimming cost V 4 bases and J 5 bases, with 14 bases left between them. The CDR3 DNA sequence: TGTGCCAGCAGTGTAGGCCGAGGGGGAACCGGGGAGCTGTTTTTT. Residues: CASSVGRGGTGELFF.

The rearrangement links TRBV5-1 to TRBJ1-2; D ambiguous. CDR3 length: 14 amino acids. From germline, CDR1 is SGHRS and CDR2 YFSETQ. Trimming stripped 2 bases from V and 4 bases from J, with 12 bases between. In nucleotides, the CDR3 is TGCGCCAGCAGCTTCTGGGCAGACTCCTATGGCTACACCTTC. Translating gives CASSFWADSYGYTF.

The chain carries TRBV5-1 and TRBJ1-4, with no clear D. The V end lost 0 bases, the J end lost 4 bases, and 7 bases lay between the germline ends. Per the germline V gene, CDR1 is SGHRS and CDR2 is YFSETQ. The CDR3 length is 14 residues. In DNA, the CDR3 is TGCGCCAGCAGCTTGGCCCTGATTAATGAAAAACTGTTTTTT. Translation: CASSLALINEKLFF.

V and J are TRBV7-2 and TRBJ1-5; no reliable D call. CDR1 and CDR2 (germline): SGHTA, FQGNSA. The CDR3 runs 15 residues. Trimming pared 0 bases from V and 0 bases from J, leaving 6 bases between. The CDR3: CASSLAGYSNQPQHF. As DNA, the CDR3 is TGTGCCAGCAGCTTAGCAGGTTATAGCAATCAGCCCCAGCATTTT.

This chain links TRBV5-1 with TRBJ1-4; D uncertain. This CDR3 contains 12 residues. The V end lost 2 bases, the J end lost 5 bases, and 4 bases lay between the germline ends. The V gene's germline CDR1 is SGHRS and CDR2 YFSETQ. The CDR3 spells CASSFGNEKLFF. The CDR3 DNA is TGCGCCAGCAGCTTTGGGAATGAAAAACTGTTTTTT. The whole variable domain, remainder taken from reference TRBV5-1 and TRBJ1-4, is KAGVTQTPRYLIKTRGQQVTLSCSPISGHRSVSWYQQTPGQGLQFLFEYFSETQRNKGNFPGRFSGRQFSNSRSEMNVSTLELGDSALYLCASSFGNEKLFFGSGTQLSVL.

The CDR3 here is CASSQRGQGPYSGELFF. Here the CDR3 DNA reads TGTGCCAGCAGCCAGCGCGGGCAGGGCCCTTATTCCGGGGAGCTGTTTTTT. This rearrangement joins TRBV11-3 to TRBJ2-2; D tentatively fits TRBD1 or TRBD2 (5 bases each). Germline-derived CDR1 and CDR2 are SGHNT and YENEEA. Trimming shortened V by 5 bases and J by 6 bases, and 22 bases separated the two germline ends. The CDR3 sequence is 17 residues long.

This rearrangement joins TRBV10-3 to TRBJ2-7, with 8 bases lining up with TRBD1. The germline V gene encodes CDR1 ENHRY and CDR2 SYGVKD. V was clipped by 8 bases and J by 2 bases; unmatched bases: 5. This CDR3 has 13 residues. The CDR3 spells CAIEGQDTYEQYF. In nucleotides, the CDR3 is TGTGCCATCGAGGGACAGGACACCTACGAGCAGTACTTC.

The genes are TRBV27 and TRBJ2-1; D is unclear. Germline CDR1 is MNHEY and CDR2 is SMNVEV (reference sequence). Trimming left V 5 bases short and J 0 bases short, with 8 bases between. The CDR3 runs 14 residues. CDR3 region: CASSATISYNEQFF. As DNA, the CDR3 is TGTGCCAGCAGTGCCACGATCTCCTACAATGAGCAGTTCTTC.

This chain uses TRBV19 with TRBJ1-4; D is undetermined. This CDR3 has 14 amino acids. The germline V and J ends were trimmed by 5 bases and 5 bases, with 12 bases remaining between them. Germline V gives CDR1 LNHDA, CDR2 SQIVND (reference sequence). The CDR3 protein is CASSPFGGNEKLFF. CDR3 DNA sequence: TGTGCCAGTAGTCCCTTCGGCGGGAATGAAAAACTGTTTTTT.

The V and J genes are TRBV27 and TRBJ2-2; D might be TRBD2 (6 bases). The CDR3 spans 17 residues. The germline gives CDR1 MNHEY, CDR2 SMNVEV (reference sequence). V gave up 2 bases and J gave up 1 base, with 14 bases separating them. The CDR3 DNA reads as TGTGCCAGCAGTTTACTGTCCACAGCGGGGAACACCGGGGAGCTGTTTTTT. It codes for CASSLLSTAGNTGELFF.

The chain joins TRBV24-1 to TRBJ2-3; 9 bases align to TRBD2. V was clipped by 7 bases and J by 1 base; unmatched bases: 5. Germline V gene sequence: CDR1 KGHDR, CDR2 SFDVKD. This CDR3 contains 15 residues. CDR3 amino acids: CATSVAGEGTDTQYF. CDR3 in DNA: TGTGCCACCAGCGTAGCGGGAGAAGGCACAGATACGCAGTATTTT.

This clone has a single count. This chain links TRBV11-2 with TRBJ2-3, with 8 bases that match TRBD2. CDR1 is SGHAT, CDR2 FQNNGV, per germline. The junction had 3 bases not matched to a gene; V was cut back by 2 bases and J by 2 bases. This CDR3 has 15 residues. DNA of the CDR3: TGTGCCAGCAGCTTATTTAGCGGGATCACAGATACGCAGTATTTT. Encoded protein: CASSLFSGITDTQYF.

This clone was observed a single time. The rearrangement joins TRBV30 to TRBJ2-2; D tentatively fits TRBD1 or TRBD2 (5 bases each). CDR3 size: 14 residues. V lost 1 base to trimming and J lost 5 bases, with 11 bases between them. Germline V gene sequence: CDR1 GTSNPN, CDR2 SVGIG (reference sequence). The CDR3 reads CAWSGDGITGELFF. CDR3 nucleotides: TGTGCCTGGAGTGGGGACGGGATTACCGGGGAGCTGTTTTTT.

The gene calls are TRBV18 and TRBJ1-1, with 9 bases identical to TRBD1. The length of the CDR3 is 15 residues. With V trimmed by 1 base and J by 8 bases, 8 bases remained unmatched. Germline V gene data show CDR1 as KGHSH and CDR2 as LQKENI. The CDR3 nucleotides read TGTGCCAGCTCACCACGTCCCGGGACAGGGTTCGAAGCTTTCTTT. This encodes CASSPRPGTGFEAFF.

CDR3 in amino acids: CASSLGAGHEAFF. Written as DNA, the CDR3 is TGTGCCAGCAGCTTAGGGGCAGGGCATGAAGCTTTCTTT. This chain connects TRBV7-9 to TRBJ1-1; TRBD1 is a possible D gene (5 bases). Between the trimmed V and J ends, which lost 1 base and 7 bases, there was a span of 10 bases. The CDR3 has 13 amino acids. The germline V gene encodes CDR1 SEHNR and CDR2 FQNEAQ (reference sequence).

The V and J genes are TRBV6-6 and TRBJ2-1, with D possibly being TRBD1 (5 bases). Germline V gene sequence: CDR1 MNHNY, CDR2 SVGAGI (reference sequence). The CDR3 consists of 14 residues. Trimming removed 0 bases at V and 3 bases at J, with 6 bases between. For the CDR3, the DNA is TGTGCCAGCAGTTACTCGACAGACTACAATGAGCAGTTCTTC. Translated, it gives CASSYSTDYNEQFF.

This clone came up a few times. The rearrangement uses TRBV5-4 and TRBJ2-5; D might be TRBD1 or TRBD2, each matching 5 bases. V lost 6 bases to trimming and J lost 2 bases, with 17 bases between them. The CDR3 runs 15 residues. Germline CDR1 reads SGHNT; CDR2 reads YYREEE (reference sequence). The CDR3 DNA reads as TGTGCCAGCAAGTCGCCCGGGACGGTACAAGAGACCCAGTACTTC. It encodes CASKSPGTVQETQYF.

This clone has a single count. V gene TRBV30 combines with J gene TRBJ2-7; 11 nucleotides align to TRBD1. CDR1 is GTSNPN and CDR2 is SVGIG in the germline V gene (reference sequence). Trimming at V came to 0 bases and at J to 2 bases, leaving 0 bases not matched to a gene. This CDR3 is built from 14 residues. DNA of the CDR3: TGTGCCTGGAGTGTGGGACAGGGGGCCTACGAGCAGTACTTC. Its protein is CAWSVGQGAYEQYF.

This clone was seen only a few times. V and J are TRBV5-1 and TRBJ2-7; unclear D gene. Looked up from germline, CDR1 is SGHRS and CDR2 is YFSETQ. Trimming took 0 bases from V and 5 from J, leaving 12 bases between them. The CDR3 runs 14 residues. This CDR3 is CASSLARPGDEQYF. CDR3 sequence (DNA): TGCGCCAGCAGCTTGGCCAGGCCGGGCGACGAGCAGTACTTC.

The rearrangement uses TRBV5-1 and TRBJ2-2; D may be TRBD2 (6 bases). Trimming left V 5 bases short and J 7 bases short, with 21 bases between. The CDR3 runs 16 residues. Germline values: CDR1 SGHRS, CDR2 YFSETQ. CDR3 protein: CASRRYVSSRGGELFF. CDR3 nucleotides: TGCGCCAGCAGGCGTTACGTTTCTTCGCGGGGCGGGGAGCTGTTTTTT.

This chain uses TRBV18 with TRBJ2-3; no reliable D call. This CDR3 has 15 amino acids. Deletions cut 5 bases from V and 0 bases from J, with 12 bases between. Germline CDR1 and CDR2: KGHSH and LQKENI. DNA for the CDR3: TGTGCCAGCTCATCCCGGACGGCTAGCACAGATACGCAGTATTTT. Translating it yields CASSSRTASTDTQYF.

The gene calls are TRBV7-2 and TRBJ1-5; D is unresolved. CDR1 and CDR2 from the germline V gene are SGHTA and FQGNSA. This CDR3 is built from 15 residues. The V gene lost 4 bases and the J gene lost 5 bases, with 15 bases spanning the gap. CDR3 residues: CASSSQAREDQPQHF. The CDR3 bases are TGTGCCAGCAGCTCCCAGGCTAGGGAGGATCAGCCCCAGCATTTT. The whole variable domain, filled in from reference TRBV7-2 and TRBJ1-5, reads GAGVSQSPSNKVTEKGKDVELRCDPISGHTALYWYRQSLGQGLEFLIYFQGNSAPDKSGLPSDRFSAERTGGSVSTLTIQRTQQEDSAVYLCASSSQAREDQPQHFGDGTRLSIL.

A single count supports this clone. J is TRBJ2-2 and V is TRBV5-1; 10 nucleotides align to TRBD1. The CDR3 covers 17 residues. From germline, CDR1 is SGHRS and CDR2 YFSETQ. Losses at the gene ends were 4 bases for V and 2 bases for J; bases not matched to a gene: 8. The CDR3 nucleotides read TGCGCCAGCAGCCCCGACCGGGACAGGGGCAACACCGGGGAGCTGTTTTTT. This translates into CASSPDRDRGNTGELFF.

The V and J genes are TRBV2 and TRBJ2-1; TRBD1 aligns across 12 bases. CDR1 and CDR2 from the germline V gene are SNHLY and FYNNEI. The CDR3 runs 16 residues. J gave up 7 bases and V 6 bases, and 10 bases lay outside the gene matches. The CDR3 loop is CASREKGQGALNEQFF. The CDR3 DNA follows: TGTGCCAGCAGAGAGAAGGGACAGGGGGCGTTGAATGAGCAGTTCTTC.